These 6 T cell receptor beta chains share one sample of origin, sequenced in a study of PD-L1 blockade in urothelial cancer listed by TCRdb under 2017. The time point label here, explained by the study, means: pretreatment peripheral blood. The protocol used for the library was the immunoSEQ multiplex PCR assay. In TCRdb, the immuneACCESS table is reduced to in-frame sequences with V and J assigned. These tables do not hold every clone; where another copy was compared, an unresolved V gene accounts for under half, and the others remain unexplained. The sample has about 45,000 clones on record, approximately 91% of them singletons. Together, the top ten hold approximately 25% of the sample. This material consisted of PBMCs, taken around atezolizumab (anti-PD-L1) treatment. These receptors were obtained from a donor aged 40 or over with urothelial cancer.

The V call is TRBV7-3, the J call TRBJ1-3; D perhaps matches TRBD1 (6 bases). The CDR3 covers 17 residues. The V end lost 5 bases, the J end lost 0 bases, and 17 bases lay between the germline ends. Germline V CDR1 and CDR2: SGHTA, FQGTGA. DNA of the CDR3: TGTGCCAGCAGCCAATGGGGGGGCAGGAGCTCTGGAAACACCATATATTTT. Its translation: CASSQWGGRSSGNTIYF.

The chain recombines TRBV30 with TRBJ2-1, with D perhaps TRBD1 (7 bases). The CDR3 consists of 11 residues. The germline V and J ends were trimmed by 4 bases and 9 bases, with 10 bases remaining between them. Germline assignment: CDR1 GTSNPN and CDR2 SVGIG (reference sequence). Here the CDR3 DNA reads TGTGCCTGGACTCAGGGGGGTGAGCAGTTCTTC. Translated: CAWTQGGEQFF.

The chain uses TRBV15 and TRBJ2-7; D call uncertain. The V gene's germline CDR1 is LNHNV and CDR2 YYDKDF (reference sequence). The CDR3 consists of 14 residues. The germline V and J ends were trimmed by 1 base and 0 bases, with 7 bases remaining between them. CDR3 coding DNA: TGTGCCACCAGCAGAGGCCAGGACTCCTACGAGCAGTACTTC. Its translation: CATSRGQDSYEQYF.

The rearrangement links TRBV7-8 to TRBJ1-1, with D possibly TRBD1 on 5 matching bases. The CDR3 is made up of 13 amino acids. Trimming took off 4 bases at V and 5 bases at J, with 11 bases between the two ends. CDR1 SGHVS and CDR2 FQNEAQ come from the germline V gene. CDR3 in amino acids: CASSYAGVTEAFF. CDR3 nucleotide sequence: TGTGCCAGCAGCTACGCGGGGGTGACTGAAGCTTTCTTT.

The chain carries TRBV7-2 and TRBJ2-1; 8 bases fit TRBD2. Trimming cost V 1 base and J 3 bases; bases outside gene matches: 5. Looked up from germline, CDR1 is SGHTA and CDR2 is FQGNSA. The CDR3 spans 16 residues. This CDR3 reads CASSLGPSGRYNEQFF. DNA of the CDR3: TGTGCCAGCAGCTTAGGTCCTAGCGGGCGCTACAATGAGCAGTTCTTC.

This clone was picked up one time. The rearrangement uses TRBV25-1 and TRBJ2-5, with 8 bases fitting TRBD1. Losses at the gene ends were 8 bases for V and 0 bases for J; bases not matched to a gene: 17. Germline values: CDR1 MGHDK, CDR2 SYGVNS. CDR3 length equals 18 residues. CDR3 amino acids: CASASSSTNRGDQETQYF. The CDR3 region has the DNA TGTGCCAGCGCCAGCTCCTCCACGAACAGGGGGGACCAAGAGACCCAGTACTTC.